The 4 T cell receptor beta chains below were found in one sample sequenced in a study of regulatory T cells in long-lasting Graves disease. The sample's time point: newly diagnosed GD, antithyroid drugs for less than 3 months. Generation of the TCR library employed RNA extracted from PBMCs. Investigators prepared the TCR beta libraries by applying iRepertoire HTBI primers and Arm-PCR of CDR3 regions. TCRdb itself ran the multiplex PCR reads through MiXCR, one entry per CDR3 protein. The sample contains roughly 500,000 distinct CDR3 sequences, about 13% of which appear only once. These same records also appear under a second study, on T cells in Graves' hyperthyroidism and ophthalmopathy.

Here the sequenced sample was peripheral blood mononuclear cells (PBMCs), taken at new diagnosis, from a patient treated with antithyroid drugs. Receptor source: a young man with Graves disease.

This clonotype turned up a few times. The chain is built from TRBV4-1 and TRBJ1-1; D might be TRBD1 (5 bases). This CDR3 has 14 residues. Germline lookup yields CDR1 MGHRA and CDR2 YSYEKL. Trimming left V 4 bases short and J 6 bases short, with 15 bases between. CDR3 DNA sequence: TGCGCCAGCAGCCCAGAGGGGCCGAGGGCTGAAGCTTTCTTT. Translating gives CASSPEGPRAEAFF.

This clonotype was recorded a few times. At one end the junction does not follow the germline gene, possibly because of a read error. The V call is TRBV5-1, the J call TRBJ2-6; D not resolved. The CDR3 contains 17 residues. Germline CDR1 and CDR2: SGHRS and YFSETQ. The CDR3 coding sequence is TGTGCCAGCAGCCAGCCGCTCGGGTTTTCTGGGGCCAACGTCCTGACTTTC. Its translation is CASSQPLGFSGANVLTF.

This clonotype was recorded at least ten times. V usage is TRBV12-5 and J usage is TRBJ2-7; 8 nucleotides agree with TRBD2. After removal of 0 bases from V and 3 bases from J, the junction contained 7 bases not matched to a gene. The CDR3 runs 16 residues. CDR1 and CDR2 (germline): LGHNT, FRNRAP. The CDR3 DNA reads as TGTGCTAGTGGTTTGGTACTAGCGGCTGTTTTCTACGAGCAGTACTTC. This gives the protein CASGLVLAAVFYEQYF.

This clonotype was detected ten times or more. The chain recombines TRBV27 with TRBJ2-5; TRBD1 agrees at 7 bases. V shed 8 bases, J shed 1 base, and the junction held 7 bases outside the gene matches. In germline, CDR1 is MNHEY, CDR2 SMNVEV (reference sequence). There are 14 residues in the CDR3. The CDR3 DNA is TGTGCCAGCGCCGACCCAGGGGGCCAAGAGACCCAGTACTTC. Translated, it gives CASADPGGQETQYF.